A selection of T cell receptor beta chains follows, all from one sample in a study of molecular identifiers for immune sequencing clone quantification. TCRdb analysed the PCR reads with MiXCR anew, one entry per CDR3 protein. The top ten hold around 0.84% of the sample, which has around 460,000 distinct CDR3 sequences, 20% to 25% seen once. The sample consisted of naive CD8+ T cells from blood, with Jurkat cell RNA spiked in. The receptors derive from a human donor in good health. Some libraries in this study had Jurkat cell RNA spiked in. The CDR3 runs from the conserved cysteine through the conserved F or W. D genes are given only for firm matches. Only part of the rows carry a size: once, few, many, or a class if the clone is expanded.

>TRBJ2-3|few|TRBV9|NA|12
CASSGQGGTQYF
TGTGCCAGCAGCGGACAGGGAGGCACGCAGTATTTT
>TRBJ2-2|once|TRBV15|NA|14
CAISSVANTGELSF
TGTGCCATCAGCTCGGTAGCGAACACCGGGGAGCTGTCTTTT
>TRBJ1-5|many|TRBV20-1|TRBD1|15
CSAHPGQGSVQPQHF
TGCAGTGCTCATCCGGGACAGGGATCGGTGCAGCCCCAGCATTTT
>TRBJ2-3|many|TRBV12-3/TRBV12-4|TRBD2|19
CASSPSPAAGGRSTDTQYF
TGTGCCAGCAGCCCTTCCCCTGCGGCGGGGGGGCGCAGCACAGATACGCAGTATTTT
>TRBJ1-3|few|TRBV4-1|NA|15
CASSPRGGAGNTIYF
TGCGCCAGCAGCCCCAGAGGGGGGGCTGGAAACACCATATATTTT
>TRBJ2-3|NA|TRBV12-3/TRBV12-4|NA|14
CASSPVLMGDTQYF
TGTGCCAGCAGCCCTGTTTTAATGGGGGATACGCAGTATTTT
>TRBJ2-7|NA|TRBV19|NA|13
CASSIVGDGEQYF
TGTGCCAGTAGTATCGTAGGGGATGGCGAGCAGTACTTC
>TRBJ2-7|few|TRBV5-1|NA|15
CASSLAEGTPYEQYF
TGCGCCAGCAGCTTGGCCGAGGGAACACCCTACGAGCAGTACTTC
>TRBJ1-5|many|TRBV4-3|NA|19
CASSHHFSLEMPSHQPQHF
TGCGCCAGCAGCCACCACTTCTCGCTGGAGATGCCCTCCCATCAGCCCCAGCATTTT
>TRBJ1-1|NA|TRBV10-2|NA|15
CASSAQMGTEVEAFF
TGCGCCAGCAGTGCCCAAATGGGGACGGAAGTCGAAGCTTTCTTT
>TRBJ2-3|many|TRBV29-1|TRBD1|16
CSVEDEAQGDTDTQYF
TGCAGCGTTGAAGATGAGGCGCAGGGGGACACAGATACGCAGTATTTT
>TRBJ2-2|NA|TRBV4-3|TRBD1|17
CASSPSSSTGVNGELFF
TGCGCCAGCAGCCCGAGCTCCTCGACAGGGGTCAACGGGGAGCTGTTTTTT
>TRBJ1-1|many|TRBV7-9|TRBD1|15
CASSEGGQGYTEAFF
TGTGCCAGCAGCGAAGGCGGACAGGGTTACACTGAAGCTTTCTTT
>TRBJ2-5|NA|TRBV6-2/TRBV6-3|NA|15
CASSRDSGLQETQYF
TGTGCCAGCAGTCGGGACTCCGGGCTCCAAGAGACCCAGTACTTC
>TRBJ2-2|NA|TRBV3-1|TRBD2|18
CASSQDLSQRGRTGELFF
TGTGCCAGCAGCCAAGATCTGTCCCAGCGGGGGCGCACCGGGGAGCTGTTTTTT
>TRBJ2-2|few|TRBV6-2/TRBV6-3|NA|13
CASSPLLAGELFF
TGTGCCAGCAGCCCCCTGTTGGCCGGGGAGCTGTTTTTT
>TRBJ2-1|many|TRBV18|NA|17
CASSPYFGTLNSNEQFF
TGTGCCAGCTCACCCTACTTCGGGACCCTTAATTCCAATGAGCAGTTCTTC
>TRBJ2-1|few|TRBV19|NA|12
CASSIGGGEQFF
TGTGCCAGTAGTATAGGTGGGGGTGAGCAGTTCTTC
>TRBJ1-1|many|TRBV24-1|TRBD1|13
CATSQTGSTEAFF
TGTGCCACCAGCCAGACAGGGTCCACTGAAGCTTTCTTT
>TRBJ2-2|NA|TRBV13|NA|14
CASLPGLGGGGLFF
TGTGCCAGCCTCCCGGGACTAGGGGGCGGGGGGCTGTTTTTT
>TRBJ1-1|few|TRBV7-9|TRBD1|13
CASSTGTDTEAFF
TGTGCCAGCAGCACCGGGACAGACACTGAAGCTTTCTTT
>TRBJ2-7|NA|TRBV27|NA|14
CASSFGGAAYEQYF
TGTGCCAGCAGTTTTGGGGGAGCCGCCTACGAGCAGTACTTC
>TRBJ2-5|NA|TRBV11-2|TRBD2|17
CASSPTRTSGAQETQYF
TGTGCCAGCAGCCCTACCCGGACTAGCGGGGCCCAAGAGACCCAGTACTTC